This T cell receptor beta chain was identified during a study of blood T cell repertoires in COVID-19. Background on the study: In each case, the material was cDNA or gDNA derived from T cells, B-cell-depleted T cells, or PBMCs.

Trimming removed 0 bases at V and 2 bases at J, with 9 bases between. This CDR3 is 14 amino acids long. Germline CDR1 reads SGHRS; CDR2 reads YFSETQ. Assay: immunoSEQ multiplex PCR; the TCRdb copy retains only in-frame clones and omits some. Seen here are over 300,000 clones, 87% observed once, and the top ten hold approximately 5%. Two negative PCRs, clearance, or symptom resolution had been documented for recovered Cohort 3 donors. J is TRBJ2-7 and V is TRBV5-1, with D possibly TRBD1 on 6 matching bases. The clonotype comes from a woman in her 30s who had recovered from COVID-19. What was sequenced was PBMCs or T cells enriched from blood (not recorded which). The CDR3 DNA reads as TGCGCCAGCAGCTTGGGACAGGCCACCTACGAGCAGTACTTC. Its translation: CASSLGQATYEQYF.